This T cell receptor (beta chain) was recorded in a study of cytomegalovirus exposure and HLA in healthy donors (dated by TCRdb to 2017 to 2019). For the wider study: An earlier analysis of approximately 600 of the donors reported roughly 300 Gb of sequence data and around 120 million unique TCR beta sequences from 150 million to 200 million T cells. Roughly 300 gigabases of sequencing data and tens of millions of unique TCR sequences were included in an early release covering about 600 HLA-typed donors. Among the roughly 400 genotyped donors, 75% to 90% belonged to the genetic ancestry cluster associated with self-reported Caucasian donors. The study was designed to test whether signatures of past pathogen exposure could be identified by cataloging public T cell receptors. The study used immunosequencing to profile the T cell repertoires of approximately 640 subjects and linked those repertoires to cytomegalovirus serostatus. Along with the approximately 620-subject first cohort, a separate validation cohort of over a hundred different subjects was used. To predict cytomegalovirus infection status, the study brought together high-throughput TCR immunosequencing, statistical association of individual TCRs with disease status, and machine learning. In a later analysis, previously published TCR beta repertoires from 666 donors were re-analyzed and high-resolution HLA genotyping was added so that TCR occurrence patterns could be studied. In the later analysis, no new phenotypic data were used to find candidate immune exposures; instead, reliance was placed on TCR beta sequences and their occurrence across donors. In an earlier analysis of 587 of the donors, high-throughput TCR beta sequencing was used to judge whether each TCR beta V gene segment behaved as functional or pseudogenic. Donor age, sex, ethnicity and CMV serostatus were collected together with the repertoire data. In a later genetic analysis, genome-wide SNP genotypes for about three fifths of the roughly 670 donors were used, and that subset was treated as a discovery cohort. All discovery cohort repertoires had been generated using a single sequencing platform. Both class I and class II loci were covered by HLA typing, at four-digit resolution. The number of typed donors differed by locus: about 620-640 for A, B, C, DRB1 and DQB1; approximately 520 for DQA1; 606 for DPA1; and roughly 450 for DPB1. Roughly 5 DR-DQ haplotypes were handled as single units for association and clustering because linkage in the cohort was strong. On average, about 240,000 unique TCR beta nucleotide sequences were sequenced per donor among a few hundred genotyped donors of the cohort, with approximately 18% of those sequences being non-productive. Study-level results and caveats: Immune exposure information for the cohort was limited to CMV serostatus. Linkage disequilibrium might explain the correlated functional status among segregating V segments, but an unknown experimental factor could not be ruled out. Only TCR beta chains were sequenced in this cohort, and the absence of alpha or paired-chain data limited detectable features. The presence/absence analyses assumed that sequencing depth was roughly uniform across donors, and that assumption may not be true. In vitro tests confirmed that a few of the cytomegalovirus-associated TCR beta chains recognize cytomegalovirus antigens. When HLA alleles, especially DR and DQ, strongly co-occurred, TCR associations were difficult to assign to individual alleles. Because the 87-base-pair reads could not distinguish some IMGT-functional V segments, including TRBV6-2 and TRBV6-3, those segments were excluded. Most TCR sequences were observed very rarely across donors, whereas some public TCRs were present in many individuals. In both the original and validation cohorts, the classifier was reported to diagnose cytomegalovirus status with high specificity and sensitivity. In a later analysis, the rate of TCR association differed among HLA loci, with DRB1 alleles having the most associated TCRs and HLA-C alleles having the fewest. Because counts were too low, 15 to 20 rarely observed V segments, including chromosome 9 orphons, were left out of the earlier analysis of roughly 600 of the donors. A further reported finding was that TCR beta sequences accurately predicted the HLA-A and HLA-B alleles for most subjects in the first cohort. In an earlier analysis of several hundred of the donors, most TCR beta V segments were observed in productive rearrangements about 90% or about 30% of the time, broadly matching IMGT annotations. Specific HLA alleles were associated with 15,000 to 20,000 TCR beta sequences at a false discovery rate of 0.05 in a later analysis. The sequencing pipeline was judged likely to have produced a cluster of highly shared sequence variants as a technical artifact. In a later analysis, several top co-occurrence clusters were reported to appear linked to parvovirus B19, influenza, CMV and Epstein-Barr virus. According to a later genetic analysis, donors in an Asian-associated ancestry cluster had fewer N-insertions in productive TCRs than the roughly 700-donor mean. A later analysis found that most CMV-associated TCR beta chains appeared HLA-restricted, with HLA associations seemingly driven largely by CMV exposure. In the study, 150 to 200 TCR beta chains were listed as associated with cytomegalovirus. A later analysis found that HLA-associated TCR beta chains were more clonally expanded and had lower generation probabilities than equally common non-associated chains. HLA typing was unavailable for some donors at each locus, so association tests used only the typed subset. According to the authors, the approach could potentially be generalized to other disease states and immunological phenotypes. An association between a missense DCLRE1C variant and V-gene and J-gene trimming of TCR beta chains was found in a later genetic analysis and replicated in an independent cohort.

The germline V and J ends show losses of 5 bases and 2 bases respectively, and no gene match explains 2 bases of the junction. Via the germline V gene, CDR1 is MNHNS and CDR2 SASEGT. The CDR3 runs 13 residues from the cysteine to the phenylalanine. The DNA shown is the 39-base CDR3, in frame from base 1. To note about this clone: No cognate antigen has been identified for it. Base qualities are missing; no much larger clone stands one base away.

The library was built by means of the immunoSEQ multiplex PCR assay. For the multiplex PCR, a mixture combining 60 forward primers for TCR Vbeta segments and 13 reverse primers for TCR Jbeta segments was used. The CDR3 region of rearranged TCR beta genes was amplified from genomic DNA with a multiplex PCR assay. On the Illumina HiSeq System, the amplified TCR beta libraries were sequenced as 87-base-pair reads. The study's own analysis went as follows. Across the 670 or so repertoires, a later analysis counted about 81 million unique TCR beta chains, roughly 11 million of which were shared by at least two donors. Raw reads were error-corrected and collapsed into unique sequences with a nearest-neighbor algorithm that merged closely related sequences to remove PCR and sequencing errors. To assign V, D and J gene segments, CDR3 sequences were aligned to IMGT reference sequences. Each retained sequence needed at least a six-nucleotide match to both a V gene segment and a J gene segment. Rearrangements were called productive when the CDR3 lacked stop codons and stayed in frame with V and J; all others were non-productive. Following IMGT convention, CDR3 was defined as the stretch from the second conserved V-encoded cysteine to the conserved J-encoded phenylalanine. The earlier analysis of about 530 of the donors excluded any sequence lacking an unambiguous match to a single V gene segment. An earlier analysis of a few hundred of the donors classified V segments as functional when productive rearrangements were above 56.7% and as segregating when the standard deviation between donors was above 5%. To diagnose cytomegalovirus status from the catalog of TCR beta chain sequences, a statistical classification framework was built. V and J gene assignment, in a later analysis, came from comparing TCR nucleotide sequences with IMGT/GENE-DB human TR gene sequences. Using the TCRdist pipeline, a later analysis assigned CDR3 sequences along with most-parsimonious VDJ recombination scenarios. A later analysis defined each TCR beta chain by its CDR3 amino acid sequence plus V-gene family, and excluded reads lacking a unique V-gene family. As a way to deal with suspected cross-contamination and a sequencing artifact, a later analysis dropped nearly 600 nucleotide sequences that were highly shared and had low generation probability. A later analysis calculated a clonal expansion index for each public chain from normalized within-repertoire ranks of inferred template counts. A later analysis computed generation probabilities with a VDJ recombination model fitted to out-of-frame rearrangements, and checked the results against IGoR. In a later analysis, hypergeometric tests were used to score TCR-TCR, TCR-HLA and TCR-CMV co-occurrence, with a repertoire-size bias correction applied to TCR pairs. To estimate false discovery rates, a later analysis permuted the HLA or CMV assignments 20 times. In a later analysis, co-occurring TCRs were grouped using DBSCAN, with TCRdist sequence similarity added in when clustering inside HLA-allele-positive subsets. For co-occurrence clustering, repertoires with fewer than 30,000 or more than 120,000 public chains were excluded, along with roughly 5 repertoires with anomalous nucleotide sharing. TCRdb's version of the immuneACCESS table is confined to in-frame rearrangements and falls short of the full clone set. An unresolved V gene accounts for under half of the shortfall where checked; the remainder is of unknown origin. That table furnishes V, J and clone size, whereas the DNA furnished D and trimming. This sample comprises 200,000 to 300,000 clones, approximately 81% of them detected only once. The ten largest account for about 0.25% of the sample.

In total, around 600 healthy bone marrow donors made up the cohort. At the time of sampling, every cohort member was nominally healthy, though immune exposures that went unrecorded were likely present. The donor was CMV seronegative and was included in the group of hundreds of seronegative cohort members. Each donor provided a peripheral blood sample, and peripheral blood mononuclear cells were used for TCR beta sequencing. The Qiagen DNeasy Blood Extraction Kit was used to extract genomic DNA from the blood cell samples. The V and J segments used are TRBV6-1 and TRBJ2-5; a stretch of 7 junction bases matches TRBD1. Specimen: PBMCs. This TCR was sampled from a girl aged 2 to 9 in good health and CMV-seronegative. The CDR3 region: CASSPTGQETQYF. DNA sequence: TGTGCCAGCAGTCCGACAGGGCAAGAGACCCAGTACTTC.